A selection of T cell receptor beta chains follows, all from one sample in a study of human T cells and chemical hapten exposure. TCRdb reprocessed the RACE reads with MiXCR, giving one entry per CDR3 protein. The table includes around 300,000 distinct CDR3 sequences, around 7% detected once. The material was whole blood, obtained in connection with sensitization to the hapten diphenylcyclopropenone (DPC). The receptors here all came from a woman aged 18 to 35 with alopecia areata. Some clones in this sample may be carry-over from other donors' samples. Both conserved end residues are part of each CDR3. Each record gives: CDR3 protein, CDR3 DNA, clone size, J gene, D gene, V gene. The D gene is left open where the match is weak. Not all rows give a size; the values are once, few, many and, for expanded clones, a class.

CASSVGRLNTEAFF TGTGCCAGCAGCGTGGGCAGGCTGAACACTGAAGCTTTCTTT . TRBJ1-1 . TRBV9
CSARKQGNENIQYF TGCAGTGCTCGCAAACAGGGGAACGAAAACATTCAGTACTTC . TRBJ2-4 TRBD1 TRBV20-1
CASSYSSTSRRNEQFF TGTGCCAGCAGTTACTCGAGCACTTCAAGAAGAAATGAGCAGTTCTTC few TRBJ2-1 . TRBV6-5
CASRYGGGTEAFF TGTGCCAGCAGATACGGGGGAGGAACTGAAGCTTTCTTT few TRBJ1-1 . TRBV2
CASSSGGLTYEQYF TGTGCCAGCAGTTCGGGGGGTCTCACCTACGAGCAGTACTTC many TRBJ2-7 TRBD2 TRBV28
CASSRATDSRSTDTQYF TGTGCCAGCAGCCGGGCGACGGACAGCCGAAGCACAGATACGCAGTATTTT . TRBJ2-3 . TRBV6-2/TRBV6-3
CSAREGTSGGTDTQYF TGCAGTGCTAGAGAAGGGACTAGCGGGGGCACAGATACGCAGTATTTT . TRBJ2-3 TRBD2 TRBV20-1
CSARERGAVEAFF TGCAGTGCTAGAGAAAGGGGGGCAGTTGAAGCTTTCTTT few TRBJ1-1 . TRBV20-1
CASSLREGELEKLFF TGTGCCAGCAGTCTTCGAGAAGGGGAATTGGAAAAACTGTTTTTT many TRBJ1-4 . TRBV7-9
CASSQESGGRTEAFF TGTGCCAGCAGCCAAGAGTCCGGGGGACGGACTGAAGCTTTCTTT few TRBJ1-1 . TRBV4-2
CASSYKQGALAYEQYF TGTGCCAGCAGCTACAAACAGGGCGCTCTAGCCTACGAGCAGTACTTC few TRBJ2-7 . TRBV6-2/TRBV6-3
CASSLGAGGLEQYF TGTGCCAGCAGTTTAGGAGCGGGGGGACTCGAGCAGTACTTC . TRBJ2-7 TRBD2 TRBV12-3/TRBV12-4
CASSQGEGRYSPLHF TGTGCCAGCTCACAGGGAGAGGGACGGTATTCACCCCTCCACTTT many TRBJ1-6 . TRBV18
CASSPDEDGNTGELFF TGCGCCAGCAGCCCCGATGAGGACGGGAACACCGGGGAGCTGTTTTTT . TRBJ2-2 . TRBV4-3
CASSLGDSPLHF TGTGCCAGCAGCTTGGGAGATTCACCCCTCCACTTT many TRBJ1-6 . TRBV5-5
CSALRDTSTEAFF TGCAGCGCCCTCCGAGACACATCGACTGAAGCTTTCTTT . TRBJ1-1 . TRBV20-1
CASSFSRRTDTQYF TGTGCCAGCAGTTTTTCCAGGAGGACAGATACGCAGTATTTT many TRBJ2-3 . TRBV12-3/TRBV12-4
CATLGGPSKTGELFF TGTGCCACACTAGGGGGGCCCTCGAAAACCGGGGAGCTGTTTTTT many TRBJ2-2 . TRBV6-5
CASSWSYNSPLHF TGTGCCAGCAGTTGGTCCTATAATTCACCCCTCCACTTT few TRBJ1-6 . TRBV12-3/TRBV12-4
CASSQSRQGYEQYF TGCGCCAGCAGCCAGTCCCGACAGGGCTACGAGCAGTACTTC many TRBJ2-7 TRBD1 TRBV4-1
CASSQEHDKYYNSPLHF TGCGCCAGCAGCCAAGAACACGACAAATACTATAATTCACCCCTCCACTTT many TRBJ1-6 . TRBV4-3
CASSMTGTEAFF TGTGCCAGCAGCATGACAGGGACTGAAGCTTTCTTT . TRBJ1-1 TRBD1 TRBV16
CASSYLATQDPVGRGAFF TGTGCCAGCAGTTATCTGGCCACGCAAGACCCGGTCGGAAGGGGGGCTTTCTTT few TRBJ1-1 . TRBV6-5
CASLGPQETQYF TGTGCCAGCCTCGGCCCTCAAGAGACCCAGTACTTC many TRBJ2-5 . TRBV7-2
CASSLGGGMETQYF TGCGCCAGCAGTCTCGGTGGAGGGATGGAGACCCAGTACTTC many TRBJ2-5 . TRBV10-1
CASSYRGLRRETQYF TGTGCCAGCAGTTACAGGGGGCTTCGGAGAGAGACCCAGTACTTC few TRBJ2-5 TRBD1 TRBV6-5
CASSPDRGTWNSPLHF TGTGCCAGCTCACCGGACAGGGGGACGTGGAATTCACCCCTCCACTTT . TRBJ1-6 TRBD1 TRBV18
CASSQEWDVSSTEAFF TGTGCCAGCAGCCAAGAGTGGGACGTATCGTCCACTGAAGCTTTCTTT . TRBJ1-1 . TRBV4-2
CASSQVATHGDTQYF TGCGCCAGCAGCCAAGTAGCCACTCACGGGGATACGCAGTATTTT . TRBJ2-3 . TRBV4-3
CASSQEWVSPLHF TGCGCCAGCAGCCAAGAGTGGGTTTCACCCCTCCACTTT . TRBJ1-6 . TRBV4-3
CASSLNSNNEQFF TGTGCCAGCAGCTTAAACAGCAACAATGAGCAGTTCTTC . TRBJ2-1 . TRBV7-2
CAAGISGQPNEKLFF TGTGCCGCGGGAATATCGGGACAGCCAAATGAAAAACTGTTTTTT few TRBJ1-4 TRBD1 TRBV10-3
CASSPGTSTYTDTQYF TGCGCCAGCAGCCCCGGGACTAGCACTTACACAGATACGCAGTATTTT few TRBJ2-3 TRBD2 TRBV5-1
CASSQEQGYTGELFF TGCGCCAGCAGCCAAGAGCAGGGGTACACCGGGGAGCTGTTTTTT . TRBJ2-2 . TRBV4-3
CASSARTGTKETQYF TGTGCCAGCAGTGCCCGGACAGGGACGAAAGAGACCCAGTACTTC few TRBJ2-5 TRBD1 TRBV28
CASSEETGHFNQPQHF TGTGCCAGCAGTGAAGAGACTGGACACTTCAATCAGCCCCAGCATTTT many TRBJ1-5 . TRBV6-1
CSARDVGGGAGYEQYF TGCAGTGCTAGAGACGTAGGCGGGGGGGCCGGGTACGAGCAGTACTTC . TRBJ2-7 TRBD2 TRBV20-1
CASSQVVRGEKLFF TGCGCCAGCAGCCAAGTCGTGCGCGGTGAAAAACTGTTTTTT . TRBJ1-4 . TRBV4-3
CASSPHDGTEAFF TGTGCCAGCAGCCCTCATGACGGCACTGAAGCTTTCTTT few TRBJ1-1 . TRBV7-2
CASSFFGALNTEAFF TGTGCCAGCAGTTTTTTTGGGGCCCTAAACACTGAAGCTTTCTTT few TRBJ1-1 . TRBV12-3/TRBV12-4
CAIRREYEQYF TGTGCCATCAGAAGAGAATACGAGCAGTACTTC many TRBJ2-7 . TRBV10-3